The clone carrying this T cell receptor (beta chain) occurred a few times. Its antigen is still unknown. These data are taken from a study of liver allograft versus peripheral blood T cells. Study-level background: What was compared were the T cell receptor repertoires in transplanted livers and those in the peripheral blood of recipients. Overall study results and limits: Intragraft liver T cell receptor repertoires reportedly differed from peripheral blood repertoires.

In TCRdb, the reads were re-called with MiXCR into one record per CDR3 protein. The sample holds about 3,700 distinct CDR3 sequences, about a sixth seen once. This CDR3 contains 11 residues. Trimming cost V 4 bases and J 8 bases, with 7 bases left between them. This receptor was taken from a human patient who had a liver transplant. Certain T cells may be donor cells from the graft. The chain employs TRBV12-3 or TRBV12-4 and TRBJ2-3; no reliable D call. DNA of the CDR3: TGTGCCAGCAGTTCCCTGAGTACGCAGTATTTT. This translates into CASSSLSTQYF.